This entry is about one T cell receptor beta chain. The antigen remains undetermined. The data belong to a study of cytomegalovirus exposure and HLA in healthy donors. At the level of the study: A later analysis reported the 130 or so validation repertoires used the same platform as the 550 to 800 first-cohort repertoires.

The repertoire was sequenced with immunoSEQ multiplex PCR; TCRdb's copy has only in-frame clones and lacks some. This table holds 200,000 to 250,000 clones, about 87% found once. Points from the study as a whole: Listed as cytomegalovirus-associated were 170 or so TCR beta chains. A few chains tied to CMV proved CMV antigen-specific in vitro. Most TCRs appeared rarely, but some public TCRs recurred in many donors.

The CDR3 is made up of 16 amino acids. V lost 1 base, J lost 0 bases, and 9 bases lay in between. Germline V gene sequence: CDR1 SGHAT, CDR2 FQNNGV. The clonotype was recovered from a man aged 18 to 29 in good health and CMV-seronegative. The chain uses TRBV11-2 and TRBJ2-2; tentatively, D is TRBD2 (5 bases). The sample comprised PBMCs. The CDR3 bases are TGTGCCAGCAGCTTAGTCGGGGAGACGAACACCGGGGAGCTGTTTTTT. Protein sequence: CASSLVGETNTGELFF.